These 2 T cell receptor beta chains share one sample of origin, sequenced in a study of Ad26.COV2.S vaccination and SARS-CoV-2 variants. Sequencing used immunoSEQ multiplex PCR; TCRdb keeps in-frame clones, though not all of them. Among a few hundred thousand clones listed, around 85% were seen once. Regarding treatment: 15 to 20 received Ad26.COV2.S at low or high dose, single or two shots; about 5 received placebo; per-sample allocation not given. Each sample was drawn 63 days after the first injection (of vaccine or placebo). The source material was peripheral blood, sampled in a trial of Ad26.COV2.S vaccine versus placebo. These receptors came from a person between 18 and 59 years old who received the Ad26.COV2.S COVID-19 vaccine or a placebo.

J is TRBJ2-1 and V is TRBV19; 7 positions match TRBD1. With V trimmed by 5 bases and J by 7 bases, 11 bases remained unmatched. From germline, CDR1 is LNHDA and CDR2 SQIVND (reference sequence). This CDR3 is 15 amino acids long. CDR3 sequence (DNA): TGTGCCAGTAGTTCTGAAGGGACAGTTAGGAATGAGCAGTTCTTC. Translating gives CASSSEGTVRNEQFF.

The chain couples TRBV19 to TRBJ2-5; TRBD2 agrees at 8 bases. Germline assignment: CDR1 LNHDA and CDR2 SQIVND (reference sequence). V trimming: 3 bases; J trimming: 5 bases; junction bases outside the gene matches: 5. This CDR3 contains 14 residues. As DNA, the CDR3 is TGTGCCAGTAGTATCGCACGGGAGGGCGAGACCCAGTACTTC. Translated, it gives CASSIAREGETQYF.